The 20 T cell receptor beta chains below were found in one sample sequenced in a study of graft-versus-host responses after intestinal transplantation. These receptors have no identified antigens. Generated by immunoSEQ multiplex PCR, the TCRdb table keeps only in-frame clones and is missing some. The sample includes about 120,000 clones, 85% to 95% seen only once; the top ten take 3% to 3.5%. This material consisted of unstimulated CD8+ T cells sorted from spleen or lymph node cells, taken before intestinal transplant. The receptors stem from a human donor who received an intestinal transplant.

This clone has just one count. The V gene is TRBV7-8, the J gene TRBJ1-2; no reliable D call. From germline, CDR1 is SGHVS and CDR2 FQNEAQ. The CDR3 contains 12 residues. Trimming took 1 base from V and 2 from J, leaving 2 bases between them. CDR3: CASSLGNYGYTF. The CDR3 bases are TGTGCCAGCAGCTTAGGGAACTATGGCTACACCTTC.

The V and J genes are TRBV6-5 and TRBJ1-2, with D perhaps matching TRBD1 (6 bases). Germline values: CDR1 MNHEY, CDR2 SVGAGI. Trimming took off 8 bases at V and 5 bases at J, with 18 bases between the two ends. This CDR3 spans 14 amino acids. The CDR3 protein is CASGYRGTRYGYTF. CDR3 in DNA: TGTGCCAGCGGGTACAGAGGGACACGATATGGCTACACCTTC.

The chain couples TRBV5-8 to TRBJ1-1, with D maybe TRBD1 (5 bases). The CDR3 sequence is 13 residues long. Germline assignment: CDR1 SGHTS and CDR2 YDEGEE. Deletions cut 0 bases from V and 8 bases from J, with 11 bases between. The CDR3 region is CASSLAIGAEAFF. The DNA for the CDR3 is TGTGCCAGCAGCTTGGCCATCGGGGCCGAAGCTTTCTTT. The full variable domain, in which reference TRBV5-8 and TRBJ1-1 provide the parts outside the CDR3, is EAGVTQSPTHLIKTRGQQATLRCSPISGHTSVYWYQQALGLGLQFLLWYDEGEERNRGNFPPRFSGRQFPNYSSELNVNALELEDSALYLCASSLAIGAEAFFGQGTRLTVV.

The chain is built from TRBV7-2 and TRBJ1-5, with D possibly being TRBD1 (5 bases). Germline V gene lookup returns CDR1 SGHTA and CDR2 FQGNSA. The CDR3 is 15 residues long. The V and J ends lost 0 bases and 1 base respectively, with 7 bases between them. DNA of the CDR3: TGTGCCAGCAGCTTAGCAGGGGCAAGCAATCAGCCCCAGCATTTT. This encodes CASSLAGASNQPQHF.

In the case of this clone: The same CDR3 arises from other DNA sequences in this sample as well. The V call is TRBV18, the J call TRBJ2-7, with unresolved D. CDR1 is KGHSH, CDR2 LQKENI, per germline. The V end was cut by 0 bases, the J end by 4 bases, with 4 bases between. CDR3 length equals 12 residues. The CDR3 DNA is TGTGCCAGCTCACCACCAGGTTACGAGCAGTACTTC. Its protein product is CASSPPGYEQYF.

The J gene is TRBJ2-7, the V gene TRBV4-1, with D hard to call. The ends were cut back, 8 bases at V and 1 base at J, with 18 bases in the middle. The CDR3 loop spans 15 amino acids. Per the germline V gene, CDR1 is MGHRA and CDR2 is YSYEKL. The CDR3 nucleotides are TGCGCCAGCTCCTTCCTGGGCGACGGATCCTACGAGCAGTACTTC. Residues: CASSFLGDGSYEQYF.

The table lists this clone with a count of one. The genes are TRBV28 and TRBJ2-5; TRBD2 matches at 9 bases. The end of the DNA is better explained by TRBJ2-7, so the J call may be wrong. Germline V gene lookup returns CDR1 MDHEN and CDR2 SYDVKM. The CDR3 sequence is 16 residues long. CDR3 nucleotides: TGTGCCAGCAGCACATTAGCGGGAGTTCCTTCCTACGAGCAGTACTTC. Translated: CASSTLAGVPSYEQYF.

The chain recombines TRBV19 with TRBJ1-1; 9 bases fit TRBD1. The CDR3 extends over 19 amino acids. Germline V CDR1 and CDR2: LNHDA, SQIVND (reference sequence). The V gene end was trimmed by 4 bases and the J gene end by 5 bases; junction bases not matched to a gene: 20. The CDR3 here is CASSTPLPHRGRFETEAFF. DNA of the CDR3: TGTGCCAGTAGTACCCCCCTCCCACACAGGGGGCGGTTCGAGACTGAAGCTTTCTTT.

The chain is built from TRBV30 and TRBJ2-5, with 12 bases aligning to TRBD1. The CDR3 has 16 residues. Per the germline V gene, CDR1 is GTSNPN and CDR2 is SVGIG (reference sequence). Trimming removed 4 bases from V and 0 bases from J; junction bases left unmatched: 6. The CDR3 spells CAWNGGTGGDQETQYF. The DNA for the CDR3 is TGTGCCTGGAATGGCGGGACAGGGGGCGACCAAGAGACCCAGTACTTC.

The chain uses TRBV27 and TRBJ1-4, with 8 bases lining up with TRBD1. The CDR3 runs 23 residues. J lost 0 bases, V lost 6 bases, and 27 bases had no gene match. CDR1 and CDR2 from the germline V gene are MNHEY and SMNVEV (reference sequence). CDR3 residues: CASSPANFTMLTGDVATNEKLFF. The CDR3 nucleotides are TGTGCCAGCAGCCCGGCAAATTTTACGATGTTGACAGGGGACGTTGCAACTAATGAAAAACTGTTTTTT.

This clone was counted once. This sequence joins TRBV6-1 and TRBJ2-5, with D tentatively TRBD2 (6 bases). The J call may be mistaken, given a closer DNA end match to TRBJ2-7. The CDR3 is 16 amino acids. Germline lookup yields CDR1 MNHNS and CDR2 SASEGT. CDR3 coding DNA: TGTGCCAGCAGTGAATTTAAGGCCGCGGGGCTCTACGAGCAGTACTTC. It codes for CASSEFKAAGLYEQYF.

CDR3 loop: CATTHRGRFTEAFF. The CDR3, as DNA: TGTGCCACCACCCACAGGGGGCGTTTCACTGAAGCTTTCTTT. The V gene is TRBV15, the J gene TRBJ1-1, with TRBD1 matching 9 bases. Unmatched junction bases numbered 7, after V lost 7 bases and J lost 4 bases. The CDR3 is 14 residues long. Germline V CDR1 and CDR2: LNHNV, YYDKDF (reference sequence).

CDR3 amino acids: CASSGAGAQYF. The DNA for the CDR3 is TGTGCCAGCAGCGGCGCGGGGGCGCAGTATTTT. This sequence joins TRBV14 and TRBJ2-3; 7 nucleotides line up with TRBD2. CDR1 and CDR2 from the germline V gene are SGHDN and FVKESK. This CDR3 is built from 11 residues. Unmatched junction bases numbered 3, after V lost 5 bases and J lost 10 bases.

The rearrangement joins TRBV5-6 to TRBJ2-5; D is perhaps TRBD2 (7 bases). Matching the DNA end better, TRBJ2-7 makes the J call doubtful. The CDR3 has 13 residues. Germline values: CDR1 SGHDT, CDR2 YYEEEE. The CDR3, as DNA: TGTGCCAGCAGCCCGGGGGGACACTACGAGCAGTACTTC. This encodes CASSPGGHYEQYF.

In DNA, the CDR3 is TGTGCCAGCAGCCCGCAGAGACAGGGACCTAACTATGGCTACACCTTC. Translation: CASSPQRQGPNYGYTF. The rearrangement joins TRBV13 to TRBJ1-2, with 7 bases matching TRBD1. Germline CDR1 is PRHDT and CDR2 is FYEKMQ (reference sequence). The V gene end was trimmed by 5 bases and the J gene end by 0 bases; junction bases not matched to a gene: 9. CDR3 length equals 16 residues.

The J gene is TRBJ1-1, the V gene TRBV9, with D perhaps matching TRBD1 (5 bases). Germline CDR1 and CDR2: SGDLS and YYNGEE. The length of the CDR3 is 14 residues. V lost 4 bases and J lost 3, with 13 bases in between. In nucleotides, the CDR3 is TGTGCCAGCAGCATCATTGGGGGATACACTGAAGCTTTCTTT. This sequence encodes CASSIIGGYTEAFF.

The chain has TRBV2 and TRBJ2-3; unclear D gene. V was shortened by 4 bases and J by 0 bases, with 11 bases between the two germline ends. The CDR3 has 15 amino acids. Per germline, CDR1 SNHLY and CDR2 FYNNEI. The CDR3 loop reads CASSGLVTSTDTQYF. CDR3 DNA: TGTGCCAGCAGTGGTTTGGTGACTAGCACAGATACGCAGTATTTT.

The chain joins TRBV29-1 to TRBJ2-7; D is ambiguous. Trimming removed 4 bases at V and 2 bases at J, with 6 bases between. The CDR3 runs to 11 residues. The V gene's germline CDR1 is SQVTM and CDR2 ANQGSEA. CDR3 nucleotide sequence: TGCAGCGTTGTGCTCACCTACGAGCAGTACTTC. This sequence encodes CSVVLTYEQYF.

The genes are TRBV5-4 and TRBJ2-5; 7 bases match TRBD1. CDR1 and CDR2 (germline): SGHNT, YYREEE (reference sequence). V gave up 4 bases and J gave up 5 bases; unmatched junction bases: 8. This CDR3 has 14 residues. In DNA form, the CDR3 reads TGTGCCAGCAGCGCACGAGGGGGCAGGGAGACCCAGTACTTC. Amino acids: CASSARGGRETQYF.

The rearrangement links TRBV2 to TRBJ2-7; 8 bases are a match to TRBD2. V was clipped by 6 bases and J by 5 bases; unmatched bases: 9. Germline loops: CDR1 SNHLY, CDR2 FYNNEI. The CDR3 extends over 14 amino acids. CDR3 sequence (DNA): TGTGCCAGCAGCTCCGGCCCGCGGGGGGACGAGCAGTACTTC. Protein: CASSSGPRGDEQYF.